The rows below give T cell receptor beta chains drawn from one sample of a study of shared clonotypes between healthy human individuals. This table comes from immunoSEQ multiplex PCR, and its TCRdb copy is limited to in-frame clones, with some not included. This sample has 2 million to 2.5 million clones, with over 85% found just once. Sample: naive CD4+ T cells from PBMCs. These receptors were collected from a man aged 18 to 29 in good health. Some clones in this sample may be carry-over from other donors' samples. CDR3s include the opening cysteine and the closing phenylalanine or tryptophan. A D gene is named only where the DNA matches it firmly. For some rows the clone size is stated as once, few or many, or as a class when expanded; others skip it.

>15|TRBD1|.|TRBV29-1|TRBJ1-1
CSVRLMDRANTEAFF
TGCAGCGTACGACTGATGGACAGGGCGAACACTGAAGCTTTCTTT
>16|.|.|TRBV5-1|TRBJ1-4
CASSLGTPGANGKLFF
TGCGCCAGCAGCCTAGGGACACCTGGAGCGAACGGAAAACTGTTTTTT
>13|.|.|TRBV10-3|TRBJ2-1
CAISESPYNEQFF
TGTGCCATCAGTGAGTCTCCCTACAATGAGCAGTTCTTC
>15|TRBD2|.|TRBV28|TRBJ2-7
CASSSSGESSYEQYF
TGTGCCAGCAGTAGCAGCGGGGAGAGCTCCTACGAGCAGTACTTC
>13|.|.|TRBV7-3|TRBJ1-3
CASSLVPGNTIYF
TGTGCCAGCAGCTTAGTTCCGGGAAACACCATATATTTT
>14|.|.|TRBV14|TRBJ2-2
CASSQGQGTGELFF
TGTGCCAGCAGCCAAGGGCAGGGCACCGGGGAGCTGTTTTTT
>12|TRBD1|.|TRBV2|TRBJ1-2
CASSRTGTGYTF
TGTGCCAGCAGCAGGACAGGGACTGGCTACACCTTC
>15|TRBD1|.|TRBV25-1|TRBJ1-1
CASSFSDRGDTEAFF
TGTGCCAGCAGTTTTTCGGACAGGGGGGACACTGAAGCTTTCTTT
>15|.|.|TRBV28|TRBJ1-1
CASSLGLGANTEAFF
TGTGCCAGCAGTTTAGGTCTGGGGGCGAACACTGAAGCTTTCTTT
>15|.|.|TRBV5-5|TRBJ2-1
CASSLAFSSYNEQFF
TGTGCCAGCAGCTTGGCATTTTCCTCCTACAATGAGCAGTTCTTC
>14|.|.|TRBV4-1|TRBJ1-1
CASSQETANTEAFF
TGCGCCAGCAGCCAAGAGACAGCGAACACTGAAGCTTTCTTT
>17|.|.|TRBV7-3|TRBJ1-3
CASSPQPVGSSGNTIYF
TGTGCCAGCAGCCCCCAGCCGGTAGGATCCTCTGGAAACACCATATATTTT
>14|.|.|TRBV6-1|TRBJ1-2
CASSESGPRGGYTF
TGTGCCAGCAGTGAATCGGGGCCAAGGGGCGGCTACACCTTC
>19|TRBD2|.|TRBV28|TRBJ2-3
CASTQQTFGLAGGWDTQYF
TGTGCCAGCACCCAACAAACCTTCGGACTAGCGGGAGGCTGGGATACGCAGTATTTT
>14|.|.|TRBV14|TRBJ1-2
CASRPIQGNYGYTF
TGTGCCAGCAGGCCCATACAGGGCAACTATGGCTACACCTTC
>16|TRBD2|.|TRBV5-1|TRBJ2-3
CASRTSAMAGTDTQYF
TGCGCCAGCAGGACTAGCGCAATGGCGGGCACAGATACGCAGTATTTT
>15|.|.|TRBV5-1|TRBJ2-1
CASSFLRNSYNEQFF
TGCGCCAGCAGCTTCCTGCGGAACTCCTACAATGAGCAGTTCTTC
>14|.|once|TRBV28|TRBJ2-3
CARSVQTHTDTQYF
TGTGCCAGGAGCGTTCAGACACACACAGATACGCAGTATTTT
>14|.|.|TRBV27|TRBJ1-1
CASSIVQGYTEAFF
TGTGCCAGCTCCATCGTCCAGGGCTATACTGAAGCTTTCTTT
>17|TRBD2|.|TRBV27|TRBJ2-1
CASSSRFGLAGYNEQFF
TGTGCCAGCAGCAGCCGTTTTGGGCTAGCGGGGTACAATGAGCAGTTCTTC
>15|.|.|TRBV5-4|TRBJ1-3
CASSLAGSHEYTIYF
TGTGCCAGCAGCTTGGCCGGGTCCCACGAGTACACCATATATTTT
>13|TRBD2|.|TRBV14|TRBJ2-7
CASSPGGGLEQYF
TGTGCCAGCAGCCCCGGGGGGGGGCTGGAGCAGTACTTC
>15|TRBD1|.|TRBV7-2|TRBJ2-3
CASSFTGTVTDTQYF
TGTGCCAGCAGCTTTACCGGGACAGTCACAGATACGCAGTATTTT
>16|.|.|TRBV7-2|TRBJ1-3
CASSLDGRGTGNTIYF
TGTGCCAGCAGCTTAGATGGGCGAGGCACGGGAAACACCATATATTTT
>12|.|.|TRBV4-3|TRBJ2-3
CASSQDTDTQYF
TGCGCCAGCAGCCAAGACACAGATACGCAGTATTTT
>13|.|.|TRBV7-3|TRBJ1-3
CASSPSGGNTIYF
TGTGCCAGCAGCCCCTCGGGGGGAAACACCATATATTTT
>15|TRBD1|.|TRBV2|TRBJ1-5
CASKTGAQGNQPQHF
TGTGCCAGCAAGACAGGGGCGCAGGGCAATCAGCCCCAGCATTTT
>13|.|.|TRBV11-3|TRBJ2-7
CASSLRPGEGKYF
TGTGCCAGCAGCTTGAGACCAGGGGAAGGGAAGTACTTC
>16|.|.|TRBV6-1|TRBJ2-3
CASRGWAPNRGDTQYF
TGTGCCAGCCGTGGTTGGGCGCCCAATAGAGGGGATACGCAGTATTTT
>15|.|.|TRBV7-2|TRBJ2-3
CASSLIGVSTDTQYF
TGTGCCAGCAGCTTAATCGGGGTTAGCACAGATACGCAGTATTTT
>14|TRBD1|.|TRBV6-1|TRBJ2-7
CASSRTGDYYEQYF
TGTGCCAGCAGTAGGACAGGGGATTACTACGAGCAGTACTTC
>14|.|.|TRBV5-1|TRBJ2-5
CASTTWGLQETQYF
TGCGCCAGCACCACTTGGGGTCTACAAGAGACCCAGTACTTC
>11|.|.|TRBV30|TRBJ1-1
CAWSSGTEAFF
TGTGCCTGGAGTTCGGGTACTGAAGCTTTCTTT
>14|TRBD1|.|TRBV10-3|TRBJ2-1
CAISRGTGANEQFF
TGTGCCATCAGTCGTGGGACAGGGGCCAATGAGCAGTTCTTC
>17|TRBD2|.|TRBV9|TRBJ2-1
CASSVAAGGPLYNEQFF
TGTGCCAGCAGCGTAGCCGCGGGAGGGCCGCTCTACAATGAGCAGTTCTTC
>12|.|.|TRBV6-5|TRBJ2-7
CASRNTRYEQYF
TGTGCCAGCAGAAACACTAGATACGAGCAGTACTTC
>15|.|.|TRBV5-1|TRBJ2-2
CASSSDTTNTGELFF
TGCGCCAGCAGCTCGGACACCACGAACACCGGGGAGCTGTTTTTT